The 3 T cell receptor beta chains reported below all come from one sample, sequenced in a study of blood T cell repertoires in COVID-19. Sequencing used immunoSEQ multiplex PCR; TCRdb keeps in-frame clones, though not all of them. The data contain some 700,000 clones, more than 80% of them singletons. Material for sequencing was peripheral blood. Every receptor here comes from a woman under 30 with acute or convalescent COVID-19.

The rearrangement uses TRBV2 and TRBJ2-5; a weak D match, TRBD2 (6 bases). Per germline, CDR1 SNHLY and CDR2 FYNNEI. The CDR3 spans 14 residues. Trimming removed 8 bases from V and 6 bases from J, with 19 bases in between. The CDR3 loop reads CASPERRGGKTQYF. The CDR3 DNA sequence: TGTGCCAGCCCCGAACGGAGGGGAGGAAAGACCCAGTACTTC. Together with reference TRBV2 and TRBJ2-5, the CDR3 gives the full variable domain: EPEVTQTPSHQVTQMGQEVILRCVPISNHLYFYWYRQILGQKVEFLVSFYNNEISEKSEIFDDQFSVERPDGSNFTLKIRSTKLEDSAMYFCASPERRGGKTQYFGPGTRLLVL.

The J gene is TRBJ1-4, the V gene TRBV27; perhaps TRBD1 as D (5 bases). The CDR3 sequence is 17 residues long. The ends were cut back, 4 bases at V and 0 bases at J, with 15 bases in the middle. Germline CDR1 is MNHEY and CDR2 is SMNVEV (reference sequence). CDR3 sequence (DNA): TGTGCCAGCAGTTCCCAGACAGAAGGTGCAACTAATGAAAAACTGTTTTTT. Its translation is CASSSQTEGATNEKLFF.

The chain combines TRBV7-8 with TRBJ1-1, with a weak D call TRBD1 (5 bases). The CDR3 covers 15 residues. The germline V gene has CDR1 SGHVS and CDR2 FQNEAQ. The V gene lost 5 bases and the J gene lost 0 bases, with 13 bases spanning the gap. CDR3 sequence reads: CASSPRQPMNTEAFF. In DNA, the CDR3 is TGTGCCAGCAGCCCTAGACAGCCCATGAACACTGAAGCTTTCTTT.